One sample yielded the 23 T cell receptor beta chains listed below, sequenced in a study of OX40 agonist ivuxolimab in advanced cancers. The data were produced by immunoSEQ multiplex PCR, yet TCRdb's version contains in-frame clones alone and is incomplete. The profile covers approximately 100,000 clones, with around 90% appearing a single time and roughly 0.5% taken by the ten largest. The source was CD4+ or CD8+ T cells sorted from blood, collected in a trial of the OX40 agonist ivuxolimab. Every receptor here comes from an adult with an advanced solid tumor such as melanoma, head and neck, liver or kidney cancer.

The chain is built from TRBV18 and TRBJ2-5; the D call may be TRBD1 or TRBD2 (6 bases each). Germline V gives CDR1 KGHSH, CDR2 LQKENI. The CDR3 length is 16 residues. V lost 3 bases and J lost 2, with 16 bases in between. The CDR3 nucleotides read TGTGCCAGCTCACCCTTCGTAGGGGGGCATCAAGAGACCCAGTACTTC. As protein: CASSPFVGGHQETQYF. The whole variable domain, filled in from reference TRBV18 and TRBJ2-5, reads NAGVMQNPRHLVRRRGQEARLRCSPMKGHSHVYWYRQLPEEGLKFMVYLQKENIIDESGMPKERFSAEFPKEGPSILRIQQVVRGDSAAYFCASSPFVGGHQETQYFGPGTRLLVL.

The chain combines TRBV9 with TRBJ1-1; D may be TRBD1 (5 bases). The CDR3 loop spans 15 amino acids. In germline, CDR1 is SGDLS, CDR2 YYNGEE. Trimming took off 0 bases at V and 3 bases at J, with 12 bases between the two ends. CDR3 DNA sequence: TGTGCCAGCAGCGTAGGGGTCAGGGTCGACACTGAAGCTTTCTTT. Translation gives CASSVGVRVDTEAFF.

J is TRBJ2-1 and V is TRBV6-5, with TRBD2 matching 11 bases. Germline CDR1 and CDR2: MNHEY and SVGAGI. Germline trimming cut 1 base from V and 3 bases from J; bases unmatched to any gene: 2. The length of the CDR3 is 16 residues. CDR3 amino acids: CASSYLAGGSYNEQFF. The CDR3 region has the DNA TGTGCCAGCAGTTACTTAGCGGGGGGGAGCTACAATGAGCAGTTCTTC.

The chain has TRBV7-9 and TRBJ1-5; D is perhaps TRBD1 (5 bases). Looked up from germline, CDR1 is SEHNR and CDR2 is FQNEAQ (reference sequence). V dropped 5 bases and J dropped 4 bases, with 12 bases sitting between them. The CDR3 runs 14 residues. This CDR3 reads CASSLGGGNQPQHF. CDR3 nucleotide sequence: TGTGCCAGCAGCCTCGGGGGGGGGAATCAGCCCCAGCATTTT.

This chain uses TRBV18 with TRBJ2-5; TRBD1 matches at 8 bases. With 3 bases clipped from V and 2 bases from J, the junction kept 11 bases outside the gene matches. The CDR3 is made up of 17 amino acids. Germline-derived CDR1 and CDR2 are KGHSH and LQKENI. The CDR3 sequence is CASSPLPDRVGQETQYF. DNA of the CDR3: TGTGCCAGCTCACCCCTCCCGGACAGGGTTGGTCAAGAGACCCAGTACTTC.

The V call is TRBV29-1, the J call TRBJ1-1; D uncertain. CDR1 is SQVTM, CDR2 ANQGSEA, per germline. This CDR3 spans 13 amino acids. V was clipped by 3 bases and J by 0 bases, with 8 bases between them. The CDR3 DNA reads TGCAGCGTTGAGGCCACTTTGAACACTGAAGCTTTCTTT. Residues: CSVEATLNTEAFF.

The rearrangement joins TRBV5-1 to TRBJ1-5, with D possibly matching TRBD1 (5 bases). Trimming cost V 4 bases and J 7 bases, with 18 bases left between them. The CDR3 has 15 residues. From germline, CDR1 is SGHRS and CDR2 YFSETQ. CDR3 in DNA: TGCGCCAGCAGCCCGGGGGGGGACCGGGGCCAGCCCCAGCATTTT. It codes for CASSPGGDRGQPQHF. Complete variable domain (other parts from reference TRBV5-1 and TRBJ1-5): KAGVTQTPRYLIKTRGQQVTLSCSPISGHRSVSWYQQTPGQGLQFLFEYFSETQRNKGNFPGRFSGRQFSNSRSEMNVSTLELGDSALYLCASSPGGDRGQPQHFGDGTRLSIL.

The rearrangement joins TRBV27 to TRBJ2-7, with D possibly matching TRBD2 (5 bases). V lost 3 bases and J 2 bases, leaving 14 bases between the germline ends. The CDR3 is made up of 15 amino acids. Germline V gives CDR1 MNHEY, CDR2 SMNVEV (reference sequence). The CDR3 DNA follows: TGTGCCAGCAGTTTGGCCCCCCAGCGGCCCTACGAGCAGTACTTC. Its protein is CASSLAPQRPYEQYF.

This clone was counted once. This chain's CDR3 is CASSWGQGVGGEQFF. CDR3 DNA sequence: TGTGCCAGCAGTTGGGGACAGGGGGTCGGAGGTGAGCAGTTCTTC. The chain carries TRBV27 and TRBJ2-1, with 11 nucleotides matching TRBD1. This CDR3 has 15 residues. The germline V gene has CDR1 MNHEY and CDR2 SMNVEV (reference sequence). The V segment lost 4 bases and the J segment 9 bases; nucleotides outside the gene matches: 8.

The chain carries TRBV2 and TRBJ2-3; TRBD1 might be the D (6 bases). Trimming pared 7 bases from V and 6 bases from J, leaving 14 bases between. CDR3 size: 13 residues. Per the germline V gene, CDR1 is SNHLY and CDR2 is FYNNEI. CDR3 residues: CASIGAGEDTQYF. The CDR3 DNA is TGTGCCAGCATCGGGGCAGGGGAGGATACGCAGTATTTT.

V usage is TRBV7-2 and J usage is TRBJ2-7; 9 bases agree with TRBD1. CDR3 length: 15 amino acids. The germline V gene encodes CDR1 SGHTA and CDR2 FQGNSA. Trimming removed 5 bases from V and 4 bases from J; junction bases left unmatched: 9. In nucleotides, the CDR3 is TGTGCCAGCAGCCAATCCTGGGACAGGGTGTACGAGCAGTACTTC. Its protein product is CASSQSWDRVYEQYF.

The gene calls are TRBV10-1 and TRBJ2-3, with a tentative D call TRBD2 (5 bases). This CDR3 has 13 amino acids. V lost 6 bases, J lost 6 bases, and 13 bases lay in between. Germline V gene data show CDR1 as WNHNN and CDR2 as SYGVQD (reference sequence). The CDR3 coding sequence is TGCGCCAGCAGATACGGACTTGGGGATACGCAGTATTTT. Its translation is CASRYGLGDTQYF.

The chain has TRBV11-3 and TRBJ2-3, with D unclear. Germline-derived CDR1 and CDR2 are SGHNT and YENEEA. Trimming stripped 2 bases from V and 1 base from J, with 7 bases between. This CDR3 is 14 amino acids long. CDR3 in DNA: TGTGCCAGCAGCTTATTGTCGGGCACAGATACGCAGTATTTT. Translating it yields CASSLLSGTDTQYF.

The chain carries TRBV30 and TRBJ2-2; D remains unclear. From germline, CDR1 is GTSNPN and CDR2 SVGIG (reference sequence). V lost 0 bases, J lost 6 bases, and 2 bases lay in between. This CDR3 comprises 11 residues. CDR3 loop: CAWSVPGELFF. CDR3 sequence (DNA): TGTGCCTGGAGTGTACCCGGGGAGCTGTTTTTT.

The chain is built from TRBV7-9 and TRBJ2-7; TRBD2 matches at 8 bases. The CDR3 contains 14 residues. CDR1 is SEHNR, CDR2 FQNEAQ, per germline (reference sequence). V lost 5 bases and J lost 0; bases outside the gene matches: 3. The CDR3 reads CASSLGGGSYEQYF. The DNA for the CDR3 is TGTGCCAGCAGCCTCGGGGGGGGCTCCTACGAGCAGTACTTC.

The CDR3 bases are TGTGCCAGTAGGGGACAGGGGGTAGATACGCAGTATTTT. Encoded protein: CASRGQGVDTQYF. The J gene is TRBJ2-3, the V gene TRBV19; 11 nucleotides align to TRBD1. V dropped 6 bases and J dropped 5; count of bases not matched to a gene: 1. In germline, CDR1 is LNHDA, CDR2 SQIVND (reference sequence). The CDR3 totals 13 residues.

The sample holds one count of this clone. The rearrangement joins TRBV6-1 to TRBJ1-6; 8 bases are a match to TRBD1. The V gene's germline CDR1 is MNHNS and CDR2 SASEGT. Germline trimming cut 10 bases from V and 9 bases from J; bases unmatched to any gene: 14. The CDR3 has 15 residues. The CDR3 nucleotides are TGTGCCACCCGCCGACAGGGGCAAAGTGGTTCACCCCTCCACTTT. Its translation: CATRRQGQSGSPLHF.

This clone was seen a few times. The V call is TRBV6-6, the J call TRBJ1-2; D gene uncertain. The CDR3 is 14 amino acids. Germline lookup yields CDR1 MNHNY and CDR2 SVGAGI (reference sequence). Deletions cut 0 bases from V and 4 bases from J, with 9 bases between. The CDR3 sequence: CASSYSRVGYGYTF. The CDR3, as DNA: TGTGCCAGCAGTTACTCGAGGGTCGGCTATGGCTACACCTTC.

The genes are TRBV9 and TRBJ2-3; D is uncertain. This CDR3 spans 13 amino acids. V was cut by 3 bases and J by 7 bases, with 12 bases left in between. Looked up from germline, CDR1 is SGDLS and CDR2 is YYNGEE. The CDR3 reads CASSESSLNTQYF. For the CDR3, the DNA is TGTGCCAGCAGCGAGTCCAGTCTAAATACGCAGTATTTT. Drawing the rest from reference TRBV9 and TRBJ2-3, the complete variable domain is DSGVTQTPKHLITATGQRVTLRCSPRSGDLSVYWYQQSLDQGLQFLIQYYNGEERAKGNILERFSAQQFPDLHSELNLSSLELGDSALYFCASSESSLNTQYFGPGTRLTVL.

The V call is TRBV30, the J call TRBJ1-1; the D is unclear. V dropped 0 bases and J dropped 3 bases, with 8 bases sitting between them. The CDR3 has 13 amino acids. Per the germline V gene, CDR1 is GTSNPN and CDR2 is SVGIG (reference sequence). This CDR3 reads CAWSVRTDTEAFF. CDR3 DNA sequence: TGTGCCTGGAGTGTACGGACGGACACTGAAGCTTTCTTT.

The chain uses TRBV11-2 and TRBJ2-1; 10 positions match TRBD2. The CDR3 consists of 18 residues. V dropped 6 bases and J dropped 6; count of bases not matched to a gene: 17. In germline, CDR1 is SGHAT, CDR2 FQNNGV. CDR3 sequence reads: CASSHAVSGGARINEQFF. CDR3 nucleotide sequence: TGTGCCAGCAGTCACGCCGTAAGCGGGGGGGCTCGAATCAATGAGCAGTTCTTC.

The chain joins TRBV9 to TRBJ1-3, with unresolved D. The length of the CDR3 is 15 residues. Between the trimmed V and J ends, which lost 0 bases and 7 bases, there was a span of 14 bases. Germline-derived CDR1 and CDR2 are SGDLS and YYNGEE. CDR3 protein: CASSVADDSMNTIYF. For the CDR3, the DNA is TGTGCCAGCAGCGTAGCCGATGATAGCATGAACACCATATATTTT.

V and J are TRBV2 and TRBJ2-1; TRBD1 or TRBD2 may be the D gene (5 bases each). Germline CDR1 and CDR2: SNHLY and FYNNEI. V lost 8 bases and J lost 6, with 11 bases in between. The CDR3 has 12 amino acids. CDR3 sequence reads: CASGEQGNEQFF. The CDR3 nucleotides read TGTGCCAGCGGGGAGCAGGGCAATGAGCAGTTCTTC.